This T cell receptor (beta chain) is from a study of cytomegalovirus exposure and HLA in healthy donors. Sequenced by immunoSEQ multiplex PCR; TCRdb stores in-frame clones only, minus some. The table lists 200,000 to 250,000 clones, just under 90% of them singletons. This CDR3 has 14 residues. Trimming at V came to 8 bases and at J to 2 bases, leaving 5 bases not matched to a gene. Germline values: CDR1 MNHEY, CDR2 SVGAGI. Sequencing input: PBMCs. The chain couples TRBV6-5 to TRBJ1-3, with 8 bases matching TRBD1. This clonotype was sampled from a man aged 18 to 29 in good health and CMV-seronegative. For the CDR3, the DNA is TGTGCCAGCTACAGGGGGATCGCTGGAAACACCATATATTTT. Its translation is CASYRGIAGNTIYF.